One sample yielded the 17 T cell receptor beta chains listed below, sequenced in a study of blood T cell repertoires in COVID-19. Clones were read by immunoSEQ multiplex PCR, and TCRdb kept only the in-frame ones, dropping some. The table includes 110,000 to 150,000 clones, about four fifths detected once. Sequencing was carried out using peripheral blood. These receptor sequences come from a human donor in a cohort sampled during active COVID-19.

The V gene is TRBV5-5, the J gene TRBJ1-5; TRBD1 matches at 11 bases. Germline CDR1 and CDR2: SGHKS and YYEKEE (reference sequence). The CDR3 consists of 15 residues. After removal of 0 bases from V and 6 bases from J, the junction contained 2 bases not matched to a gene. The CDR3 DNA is TGTGCCAGCAGCTTGGAGGGACAGGGGGTTCAGCCCCAGCATTTT. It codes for CASSLEGQGVQPQHF. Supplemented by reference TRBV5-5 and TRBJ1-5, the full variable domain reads DAGVTQSPTHLIKTRGQQVTLRCSPISGHKSVSWYQQVLGQGPQFIFQYYEKEERGRGNFPDRFSARQFPNYSSELNVNALLLGDSALYLCASSLEGQGVQPQHFGDGTRLSIL.

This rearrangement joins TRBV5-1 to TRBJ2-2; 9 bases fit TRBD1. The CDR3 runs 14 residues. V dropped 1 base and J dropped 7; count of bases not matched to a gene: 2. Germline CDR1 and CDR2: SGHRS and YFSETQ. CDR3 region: CASSLTGGGGELFF. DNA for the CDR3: TGCGCCAGCAGCTTGACAGGGGGCGGCGGGGAGCTGTTTTTT.

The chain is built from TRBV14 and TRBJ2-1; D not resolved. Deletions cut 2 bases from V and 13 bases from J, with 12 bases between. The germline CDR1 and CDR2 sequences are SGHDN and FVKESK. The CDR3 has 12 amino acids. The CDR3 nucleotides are TGTGCCAGCAGCCAATCTTCCGTTTCCCAGTTCTTC. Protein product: CASSQSSVSQFF.

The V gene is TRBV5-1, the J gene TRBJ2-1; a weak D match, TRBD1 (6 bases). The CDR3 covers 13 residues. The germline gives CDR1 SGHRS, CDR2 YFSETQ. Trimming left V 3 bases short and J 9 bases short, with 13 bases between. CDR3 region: CASSSQQGGEQFF. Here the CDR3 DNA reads TGCGCCAGCAGCTCACAACAGGGTGGTGAGCAGTTCTTC.

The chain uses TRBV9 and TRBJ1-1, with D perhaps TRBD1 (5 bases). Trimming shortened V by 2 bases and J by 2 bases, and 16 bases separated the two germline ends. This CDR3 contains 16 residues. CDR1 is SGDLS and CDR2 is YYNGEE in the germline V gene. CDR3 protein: CASSVVPLGANTEAFF. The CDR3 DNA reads TGTGCCAGCAGCGTCGTCCCCCTAGGGGCAAACACTGAAGCTTTCTTT.

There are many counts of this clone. For the CDR3, the DNA is TGTGCCAGCATGTCTACCCCGGGAAGCAATCAGCCCCAGCATTTT. It is translated as CASMSTPGSNQPQHF. This rearrangement joins TRBV6-5 to TRBJ1-5, with no clear D. The ends were cut back, 7 bases at V and 1 base at J, with 14 bases in the middle. In germline, CDR1 is MNHEY, CDR2 SVGAGI. The CDR3 spans 15 residues.

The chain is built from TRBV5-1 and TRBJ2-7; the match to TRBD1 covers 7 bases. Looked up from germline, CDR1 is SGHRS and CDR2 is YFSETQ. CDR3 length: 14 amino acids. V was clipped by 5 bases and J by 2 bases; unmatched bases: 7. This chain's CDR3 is CASRSRDSTYEQYF. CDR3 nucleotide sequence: TGCGCCAGCAGGTCCCGGGACAGCACCTACGAGCAGTACTTC. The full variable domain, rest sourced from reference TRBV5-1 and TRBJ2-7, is KAGVTQTPRYLIKTRGQQVTLSCSPISGHRSVSWYQQTPGQGLQFLFEYFSETQRNKGNFPGRFSGRQFSNSRSEMNVSTLELGDSALYLCASRSRDSTYEQYFGPGTRLTVT.

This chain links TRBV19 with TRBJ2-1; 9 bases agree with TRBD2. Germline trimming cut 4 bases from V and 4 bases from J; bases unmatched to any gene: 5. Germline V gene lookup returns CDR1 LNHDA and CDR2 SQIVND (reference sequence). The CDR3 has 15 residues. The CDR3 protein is CASSTGTSPYNEQFF. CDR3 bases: TGTGCCAGTAGTACCGGGACTAGCCCTTACAATGAGCAGTTCTTC. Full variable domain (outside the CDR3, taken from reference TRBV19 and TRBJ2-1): DGGITQSPKYLFRKEGQNVTLSCEQNLNHDAMYWYRQDPGQGLRLIYYSQIVNDFQKGDIAEGYSVSREKKESFPLTVTSAQKNPTAFYLCASSTGTSPYNEQFFGPGTRLTVL.

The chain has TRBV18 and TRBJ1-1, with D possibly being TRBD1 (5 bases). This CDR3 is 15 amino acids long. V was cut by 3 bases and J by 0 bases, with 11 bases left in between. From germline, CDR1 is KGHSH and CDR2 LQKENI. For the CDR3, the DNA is TGTGCCAGCTCACCCGACGGGGGAGTGAACACTGAAGCTTTCTTT. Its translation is CASSPDGGVNTEAFF.

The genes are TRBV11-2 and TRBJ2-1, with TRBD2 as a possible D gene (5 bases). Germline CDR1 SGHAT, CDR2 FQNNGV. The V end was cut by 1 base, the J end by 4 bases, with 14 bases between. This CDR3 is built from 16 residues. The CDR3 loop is CASSLGGLAAYNEQFF. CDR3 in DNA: TGTGCCAGCAGCTTAGGAGGGTTGGCCGCTTACAATGAGCAGTTCTTC.

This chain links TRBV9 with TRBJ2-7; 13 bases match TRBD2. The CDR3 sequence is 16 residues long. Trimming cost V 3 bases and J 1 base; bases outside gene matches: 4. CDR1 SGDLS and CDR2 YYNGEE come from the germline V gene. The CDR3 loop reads CASSEGTSGASYEQYF. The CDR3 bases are TGTGCCAGCAGCGAGGGGACTAGCGGGGCGTCCTACGAGCAGTACTTC.

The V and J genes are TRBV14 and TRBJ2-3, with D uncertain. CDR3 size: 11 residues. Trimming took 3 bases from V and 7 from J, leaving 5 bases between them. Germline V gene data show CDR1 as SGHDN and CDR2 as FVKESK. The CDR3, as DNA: TGTGCCAGCAGCCAGGCCTATACGCAGTATTTT. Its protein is CASSQAYTQYF. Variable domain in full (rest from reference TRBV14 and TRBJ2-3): EAGVTQFPSHSVIEKGQTVTLRCDPISGHDNLYWYRRVMGKEIKFLLHFVKESKQDESGMPNNRFLAERTGGTYSTLKVQPAELEDSGVYFCASSQAYTQYFGPGTRLTVL.

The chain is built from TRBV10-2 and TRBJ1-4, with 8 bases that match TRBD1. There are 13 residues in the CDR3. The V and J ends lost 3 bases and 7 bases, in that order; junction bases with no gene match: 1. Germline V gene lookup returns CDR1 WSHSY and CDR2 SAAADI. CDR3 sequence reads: CASSDRGREKLFF. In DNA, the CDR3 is TGCGCCAGCAGTGACAGGGGGCGTGAAAAACTGTTTTTT.

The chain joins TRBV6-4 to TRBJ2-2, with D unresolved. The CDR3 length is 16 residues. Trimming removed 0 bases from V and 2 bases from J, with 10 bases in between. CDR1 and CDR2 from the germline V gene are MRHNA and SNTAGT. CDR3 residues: CASSDSPDSNTGELFF. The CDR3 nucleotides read TGTGCCAGCAGTGACTCACCCGACTCAAACACCGGGGAGCTGTTTTTT.

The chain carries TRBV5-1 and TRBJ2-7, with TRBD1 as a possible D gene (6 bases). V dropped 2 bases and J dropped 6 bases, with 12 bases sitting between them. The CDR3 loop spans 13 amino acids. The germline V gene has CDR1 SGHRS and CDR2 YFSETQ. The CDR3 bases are TGCGCCAGCAGCTTAACGGGACAACCCGAGCAGTACTTC. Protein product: CASSLTGQPEQYF.

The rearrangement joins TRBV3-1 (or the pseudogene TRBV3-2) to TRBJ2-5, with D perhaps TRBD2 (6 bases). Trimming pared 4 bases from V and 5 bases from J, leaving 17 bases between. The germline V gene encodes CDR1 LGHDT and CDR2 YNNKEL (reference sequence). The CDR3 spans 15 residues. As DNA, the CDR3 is TGTGCCAGCAGCCCCGGCGGGGCGGCAATGGAGACCCAGTACTTC. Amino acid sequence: CASSPGGAAMETQYF.

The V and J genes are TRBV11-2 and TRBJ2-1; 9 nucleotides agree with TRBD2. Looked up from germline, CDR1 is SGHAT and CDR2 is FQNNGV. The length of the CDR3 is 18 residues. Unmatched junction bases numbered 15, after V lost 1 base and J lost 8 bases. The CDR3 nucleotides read TGTGCCAGCAGCTTAGGGAGGGGACTGAAGCGGGGGGCCTATGAGCAGTTCTTC. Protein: CASSLGRGLKRGAYEQFF.